The 20 T cell receptor beta chains in this list originate from one sample, sequenced in a study of vaccination effects on CD4 cells after COVID-19. These receptors lack a known antigen. Assay: immunoSEQ multiplex PCR; the TCRdb copy retains only in-frame clones and omits some. The sample includes some 69,000 clones, roughly 74% of them seen just once. Using viral peptide pools, the ViraFEST assay grew out antigen-specific CD4+ T cells prior to sequencing. Culture lasted about 11 days before CD4+ T cell isolation. Neither prior SARS-CoV-2 infection nor positive nucleocapsid antibodies were present in the vaccine recipients. This specimen consisted of CD4+ T cells from PBMCs cultured with HCoV-NL63 spike peptides, obtained before COVID-19 vaccination. The receptors shown here come from a human donor who received a COVID-19 vaccine.

The chain couples TRBV18 to TRBJ1-1; weak D call: TRBD1 (5 bases). Trimming pared 3 bases from V and 1 base from J, leaving 12 bases between. CDR1 is KGHSH and CDR2 is LQKENI in the germline V gene. The CDR3 sequence is 15 residues long. The chain's CDR3 is CASSPTRVGNTEAFF. The DNA for the CDR3 is TGTGCCAGCTCACCTACCAGGGTGGGGAACACTGAAGCTTTCTTT.

The chain employs TRBV6-6 and TRBJ1-1; D gene uncertain. Germline lookup yields CDR1 MNHNY and CDR2 SVGAGI (reference sequence). The CDR3 spans 14 residues. The V and J ends lost 5 bases and 4 bases respectively, with 14 bases between them. The CDR3 DNA reads as TGTGCCAGCAGTCCCCGTCGCGCCGGCACTGAAGCTTTCTTT. Residues: CASSPRRAGTEAFF.

The chain uses TRBV15 and TRBJ1-1; D is unclear. The CDR3 extends over 14 amino acids. Germline V lookup: CDR1 LNHNV, CDR2 YYDKDF (reference sequence). V was pared by 3 bases and J by 5 bases, with 13 bases between. The CDR3 DNA reads as TGTGCCACCAGCAGCGAGCTAAGAGGGACTGAAGCTTTCTTT. Its translation: CATSSELRGTEAFF.

The CDR3 loop reads CASSLEVYSNQPQHF. The DNA of the CDR3 is TGTGCCAGCAGCTTAGAAGTTTATAGCAATCAGCCCCAGCATTTT. The chain combines TRBV7-2 with TRBJ1-5; no clear D. The CDR3 contains 15 residues. V gave up 1 base and J gave up 0 bases, with 7 bases separating them. Germline loops: CDR1 SGHTA, CDR2 FQGNSA.

This rearrangement joins TRBV12-5 to TRBJ2-7, with TRBD1 matching over 7 bases. The CDR3 contains 20 residues. The V gene end was trimmed by 4 bases and the J gene end by 3 bases; junction bases not matched to a gene: 24. Germline assignment: CDR1 LGHNT and CDR2 FRNRAP. In DNA, the CDR3 is TGTGCTAGTGGTTCACCTAAGCCAGACCGTGGGAAGGACAGGAGCTACGAGCAGTACGTC. Protein product: CASGSPKPDRGKDRSYEQYV.

The chain uses TRBV5-5 and TRBJ2-5; 7 bases are a match to TRBD1. Looked up from germline, CDR1 is SGHKS and CDR2 is YYEKEE (reference sequence). This CDR3 is built from 16 residues. Trimming at V came to 5 bases and at J to 1 base, leaving 11 bases not matched to a gene. CDR3 sequence (DNA): TGTGCCAGCAGACGAGAAACCGGGACAGCCCAAGAGACCCAGTACTTC. Translating gives CASRRETGTAQETQYF.

The V call is TRBV4-1, the J call TRBJ2-6; 7 bases match TRBD1. Looked up from germline, CDR1 is MGHRA and CDR2 is YSYEKL. The length of the CDR3 is 17 residues. The trim removed 2 bases at V and 2 bases at J, leaving 6 bases unmatched. CDR3 sequence (DNA): TGCGCCAGCAGCCAACACAGGGGCCGGCCTGGGGCCAACGTCCTGACTTTC. This translates into CASSQHRGRPGANVLTF.

The chain is built from TRBV6-5 and TRBJ1-1, with D maybe TRBD1 (6 bases). Between the trimmed V and J ends, which lost 2 bases and 1 base, there was a span of 11 bases. There are 15 residues in the CDR3. Germline V gene sequence: CDR1 MNHEY, CDR2 SVGAGI. CDR3 sequence reads: CASSYRRTANTEAFF. CDR3 in DNA: TGTGCCAGCAGTTACCGAAGGACAGCGAACACTGAAGCTTTCTTT.

This chain uses TRBV24-1 with TRBJ2-3; TRBD2 is a possible D gene (7 bases). The CDR3 sequence is 16 residues long. Germline values: CDR1 KGHDR, CDR2 SFDVKD. V shed 5 bases and J shed 7 bases, with 21 bases lying between them. The chain's CDR3 is CATSGARGAVQNTQYF. The CDR3 DNA follows: TGTGCCACCAGTGGAGCCCGGGGGGCCGTACAAAATACGCAGTATTTT.

This clone was seen a single time. V gene TRBV24-1 combines with J gene TRBJ2-5; D gene unclear. The germline gives CDR1 KGHDR, CDR2 SFDVKD. The CDR3 spans 13 residues. Trimming pared 7 bases from V and 2 bases from J, leaving 10 bases between. The CDR3 DNA follows: TGTGCCACCAGAGGGAAATTACAAGAGACCCAGTACTTC. This sequence encodes CATRGKLQETQYF.

The chain is built from TRBV10-3 and TRBJ2-5; TRBD2 matches 11 bases. The germline CDR1 and CDR2 sequences are ENHRY and SYGVKD. With 1 base clipped from V and 3 bases from J, the junction kept 4 bases outside the gene matches. The CDR3 sequence is 16 residues long. Here the CDR3 reads CAISEYETSGEETQYF. In DNA form, the CDR3 reads TGTGCCATCAGTGAGTATGAGACTAGCGGGGAAGAGACCCAGTACTTC.

This chain connects TRBV9 to TRBJ2-7; no clear D gene. CDR1 SGDLS and CDR2 YYNGEE come from the germline V gene. CDR3 length equals 16 residues. V was trimmed by 0 bases and J by 0 bases, leaving 13 bases between them. The CDR3: CASSVVVDESSYEQYV. Here the CDR3 DNA reads TGTGCCAGCAGCGTAGTCGTCGACGAGAGCTCCTACGAGCAGTACGTC.

This rearrangement joins TRBV6-2 or TRBV6-3 to TRBJ1-5; D is ambiguous. The CDR3 loop spans 14 amino acids. V was pared by 0 bases and J by 11 bases, with 14 bases between. Germline V gene data show CDR1 as MNHEY and CDR2 as SVGEGT. DNA for the CDR3: TGTGCCAGCAGTTACTCGATGACGACCCGAGCCCAGCATTTT. Protein sequence: CASSYSMTTRAQHF.

This chain uses TRBV5-8 with TRBJ2-2; TRBD1 matches at 8 bases. CDR1 and CDR2 (germline): SGHTS, YDEGEE. The CDR3 sequence is 18 residues long. Unmatched junction bases numbered 19, after V lost 10 bases and J lost 2 bases. CDR3 protein: CAPGGGTGFWHNTGELFF. The CDR3 nucleotides are TGTGCCCCAGGGGGCGGAACAGGTTTCTGGCACAACACCGGGGAGCTGTTTTTT.

This chain uses TRBV6-5 with TRBJ1-2; 9 bases agree with TRBD1. V was pared by 6 bases and J by 7 bases, with 9 bases of the junction left unmatched. The CDR3 loop spans 14 amino acids. Germline assignment: CDR1 MNHEY and CDR2 SVGAGI. CDR3 DNA sequence: TGTGCCAGCAGCCAATTAGGACAGGGGTCTGGCTACACCTTC. This gives the protein CASSQLGQGSGYTF.

The table lists this clone with a count of one. V is TRBV6-5 and J is TRBJ1-2; 10 bases align to TRBD1. The CDR3 runs 15 residues. The ends lost 6 bases at V and 4 bases at J; junction bases unmatched: 8. Germline loops: CDR1 MNHEY, CDR2 SVGAGI. The CDR3 nucleotides read TGTGCCAGCAGCAGACCGGGACAGGGGTTCTATGGCTACACCTTC. Translation: CASSRPGQGFYGYTF.

V is TRBV2 and J is TRBJ2-5; D tentatively reads TRBD1 or TRBD2 (6 bases each). Trimming shortened V by 4 bases and J by 5 bases, and 17 bases separated the two germline ends. The CDR3 is made up of 15 amino acids. Germline V lookup: CDR1 SNHLY, CDR2 FYNNEI. The CDR3 loop is CASSASGGRRETQYF. CDR3 bases: TGTGCCAGCAGTGCTTCTGGGGGGCGTCGGGAGACCCAGTACTTC.

The rearrangement links TRBV2 to TRBJ2-1; D is possibly TRBD1 (6 bases). The V end was cut by 5 bases, the J end by 16 bases, with 21 bases between. The germline CDR1 and CDR2 sequences are SNHLY and FYNNEI. The CDR3 runs to 13 residues. CDR3: CASSRGQSPVVFF. As DNA, the CDR3 is TGTGCCAGCAGTCGCGGACAGAGCCCAGTTGTATTCTTC. The variable domain in full, completed from reference TRBV2 and TRBJ2-1, reads EPEVTQTPSHQVTQMGQEVILRCVPISNHLYFYWYRQILGQKVEFLVSFYNNEISEKSEIFDDQFSVERPDGSNFTLKIRSTKLEDSAMYFCASSRGQSPVVFFGPGTRLTVL.

The chain recombines TRBV19 with TRBJ2-3, with TRBD2 matching 11 bases. Germline V gives CDR1 LNHDA, CDR2 SQIVND (reference sequence). This CDR3 spans 17 amino acids. J gave up 2 bases and V 5 bases, and 9 bases lay outside the gene matches. The CDR3 region has the DNA TGTGCCAGTAGTTCCTCCACTAGCGGGGGCCACACAGATACGCAGTATTTT. This codes for CASSSSTSGGHTDTQYF.

This clone was recorded only once. The V call is TRBV5-5, the J call TRBJ2-3; no reliable D call. The V end lost 4 bases, the J end lost 1 base, and 13 bases lay between the germline ends. Per the germline V gene, CDR1 is SGHKS and CDR2 is YYEKEE (reference sequence). This CDR3 is 15 amino acids long. CDR3: CASSRAPTGTDTQYF. The CDR3 DNA is TGTGCCAGCAGCCGGGCCCCTACGGGCACAGATACGCAGTATTTT.